This section outlines one T cell receptor (beta chain) sequence together with its context. What it binds is unknown. The data originate from a study of cytomegalovirus exposure and HLA in healthy donors. Use of 60 Vbeta and 13 Jbeta primers characterized the PCR. Libraries were prepared by immunoSEQ multiplex PCR; TCRdb keeps only in-frame clonotypes and omits some of them. Here the sample spans roughly 67,000 clones, about four fifths being singletons. Notes on the study in general: Rarity held for most TCR sequences, but there were some public TCRs that occurred in many donors.

The specimen was PBMCs. The sequence was collected from a woman aged 25 to 45 in good health and CMV-seronegative.

The CDR3 region is CAWGTGMGLANEKLFF. Written as DNA, the CDR3 is TGTGCCTGGGGGACAGGGATGGGGCTGGCTAATGAAAAACTGTTTTTT. J is TRBJ1-4 and V is TRBV30; 9 bases are a match to TRBD1. This CDR3 spans 16 amino acids. Germline CDR1 is GTSNPN and CDR2 is SVGIG (reference sequence). J lost 3 bases, V lost 5 bases, and 10 bases had no gene match.